Sequencing of this TCR beta chain was carried out in a study of T cell responses to AZD1222 COVID-19 vaccine. The CDR3 contains 15 residues. Losses at the gene ends were 6 bases for V and 4 bases for J; bases not matched to a gene: 2. The germline CDR1 and CDR2 sequences are KGHDR and SFDVKD. On this clone: No antigen is known for it.

The table came from immunoSEQ multiplex PCR; TCRdb's copy has only in-frame clones and leaves some out. The sample includes around 160,000 clones, 75% to 90% of them seen just once. Findings and limits, study-wide: Regions left unmutated in variants are reportedly the target of nearly half of spike-specific TCRs. Distributed over spike, vaccine-associated CD4 TCRs predominated at 160-218 and 743-854. Mostly white British, mostly female donors; authors suggested clonal diversity may be underestimated. Only after the peak T cell response were repertoires sampled.

The chain is built from TRBV24-1 and TRBJ2-1, with TRBD2 identical over 13 bases. The material was peripheral blood, obtained on day 0 of MenACWY control vaccination. The sequence came from an adult in good health. The CDR3 spells CATSSTSGGYNEQFF. The CDR3, as DNA: TGTGCCACCAGTTCGACTAGCGGGGGGTACAATGAGCAGTTCTTC.